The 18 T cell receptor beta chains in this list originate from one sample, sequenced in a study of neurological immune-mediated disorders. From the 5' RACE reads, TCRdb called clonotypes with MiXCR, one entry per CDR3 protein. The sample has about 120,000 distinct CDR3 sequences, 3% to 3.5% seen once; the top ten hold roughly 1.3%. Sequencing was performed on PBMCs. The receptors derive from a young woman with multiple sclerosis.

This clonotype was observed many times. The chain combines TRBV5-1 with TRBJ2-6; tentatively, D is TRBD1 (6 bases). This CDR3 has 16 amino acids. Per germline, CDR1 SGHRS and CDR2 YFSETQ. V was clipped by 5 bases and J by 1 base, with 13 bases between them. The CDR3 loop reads CASSTKQGSGANVLTF. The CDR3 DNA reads TGCGCCAGCAGTACCAAACAGGGTTCTGGGGCCAACGTCCTGACTTTC.

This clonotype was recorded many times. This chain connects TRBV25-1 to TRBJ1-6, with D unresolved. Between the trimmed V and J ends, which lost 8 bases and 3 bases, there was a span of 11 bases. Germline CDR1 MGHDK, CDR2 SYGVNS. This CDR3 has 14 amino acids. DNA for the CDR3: TGTGCCAGCGGTACGACGGGCTATAATTCACCCCTCCACTTT. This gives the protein CASGTTGYNSPLHF.

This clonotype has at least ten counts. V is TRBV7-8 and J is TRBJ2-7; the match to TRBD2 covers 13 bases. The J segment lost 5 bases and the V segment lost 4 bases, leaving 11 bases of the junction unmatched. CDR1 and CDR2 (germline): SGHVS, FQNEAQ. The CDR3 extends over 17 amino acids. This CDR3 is CASSYHFGLAGAHEQYF. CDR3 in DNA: TGTGCCAGCAGCTACCATTTTGGACTAGCGGGAGCTCACGAGCAGTACTTC.

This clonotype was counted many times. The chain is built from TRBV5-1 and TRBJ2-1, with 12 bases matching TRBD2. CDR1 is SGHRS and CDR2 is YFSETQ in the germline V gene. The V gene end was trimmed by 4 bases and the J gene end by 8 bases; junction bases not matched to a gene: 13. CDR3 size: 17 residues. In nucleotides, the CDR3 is TGCGCCAGCAGCCGCCCACTAGCGGGGGGCGTGGAGGATGAGCAGTTCTTC. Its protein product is CASSRPLAGGVEDEQFF.

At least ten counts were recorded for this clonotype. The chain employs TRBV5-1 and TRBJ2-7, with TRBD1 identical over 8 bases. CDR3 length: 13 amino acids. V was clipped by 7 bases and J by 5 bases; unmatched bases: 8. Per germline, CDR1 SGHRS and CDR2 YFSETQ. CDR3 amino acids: CASAQGAENEQYF. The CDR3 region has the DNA TGCGCCAGCGCGCAGGGGGCAGAAAACGAGCAGTACTTC.

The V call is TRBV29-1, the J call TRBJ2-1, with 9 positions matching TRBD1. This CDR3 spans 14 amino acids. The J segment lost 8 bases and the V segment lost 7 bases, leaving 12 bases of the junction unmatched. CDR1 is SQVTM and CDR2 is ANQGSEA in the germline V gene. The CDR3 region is CSGTPGTGNHEQFF. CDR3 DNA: TGCAGCGGGACTCCCGGGACAGGGAACCATGAGCAGTTCTTC.

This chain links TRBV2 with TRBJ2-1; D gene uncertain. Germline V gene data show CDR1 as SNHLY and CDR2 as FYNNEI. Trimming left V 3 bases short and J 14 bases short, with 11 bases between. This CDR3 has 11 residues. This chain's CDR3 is CASSESVVEFF. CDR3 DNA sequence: TGTGCCAGCAGTGAGTCGGTGGTCGAGTTCTTC.

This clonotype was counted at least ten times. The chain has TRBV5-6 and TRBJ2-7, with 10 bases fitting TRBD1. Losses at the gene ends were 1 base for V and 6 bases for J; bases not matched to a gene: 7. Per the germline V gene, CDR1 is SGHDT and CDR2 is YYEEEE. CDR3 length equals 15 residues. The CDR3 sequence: CASSLWGQGIGEQYF. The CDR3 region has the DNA TGTGCCAGCAGCTTGTGGGGACAGGGGATTGGCGAGCAGTACTTC.

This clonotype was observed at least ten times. The CDR3 DNA is TGCGCCAGCAGCTTGGGATACCTACTAGCGGGAGGGATAAATGAGCAGTTCTTC. Translation: CASSLGYLLAGGINEQFF. J is TRBJ2-1 and V is TRBV5-1; 13 positions agree with TRBD2. V was clipped by 0 bases and J by 7 bases; unmatched bases: 10. The germline V gene has CDR1 SGHRS and CDR2 YFSETQ. This CDR3 comprises 18 residues.

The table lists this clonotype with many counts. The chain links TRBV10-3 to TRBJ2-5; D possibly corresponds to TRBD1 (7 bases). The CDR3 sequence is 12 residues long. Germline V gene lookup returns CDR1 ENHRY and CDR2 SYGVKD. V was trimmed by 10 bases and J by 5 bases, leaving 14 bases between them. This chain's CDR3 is CATRGVGETQYF. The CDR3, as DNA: TGTGCCACCAGGGGGGTAGGGGAGACCCAGTACTTC.

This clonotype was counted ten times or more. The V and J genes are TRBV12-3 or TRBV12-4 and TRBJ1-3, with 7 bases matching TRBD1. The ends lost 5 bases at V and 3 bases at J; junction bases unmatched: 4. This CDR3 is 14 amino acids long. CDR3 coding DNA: TGTGCCAGCAGTGTTACAGGGGATGGAAACACCATATATTTT. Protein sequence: CASSVTGDGNTIYF.

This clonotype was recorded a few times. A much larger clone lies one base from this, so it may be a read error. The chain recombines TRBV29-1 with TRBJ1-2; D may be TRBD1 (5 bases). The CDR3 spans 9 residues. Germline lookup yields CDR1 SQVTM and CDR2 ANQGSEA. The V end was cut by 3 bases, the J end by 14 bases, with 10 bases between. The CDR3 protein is CSVDGAQTF. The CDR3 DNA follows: TGCAGCGTTGACGGGGCCCAAACCTTC.

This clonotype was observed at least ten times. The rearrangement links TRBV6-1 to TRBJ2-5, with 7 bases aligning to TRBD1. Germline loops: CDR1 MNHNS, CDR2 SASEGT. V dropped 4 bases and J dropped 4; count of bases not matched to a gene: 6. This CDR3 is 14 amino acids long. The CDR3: CASSAMTGLETQYF. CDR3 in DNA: TGTGCCAGCAGTGCGATGACAGGGCTAGAGACCCAGTACTTC.

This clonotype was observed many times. In DNA, the CDR3 is TGCGCCAGCACCTATAGGTTGGGGACAGGGGCCTACGAGCAGTACTTC. This gives the protein CASTYRLGTGAYEQYF. This chain connects TRBV5-1 to TRBJ2-7; 10 nucleotides align to TRBD1. The CDR3 contains 16 residues. The germline gives CDR1 SGHRS, CDR2 YFSETQ. V shed 6 bases and J 2 bases; nucleotides not matched to a gene: 11.

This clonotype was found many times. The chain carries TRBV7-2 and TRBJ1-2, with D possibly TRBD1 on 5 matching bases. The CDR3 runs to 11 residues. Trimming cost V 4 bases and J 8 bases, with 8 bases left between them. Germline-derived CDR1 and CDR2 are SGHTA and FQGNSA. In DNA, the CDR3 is TGTGCCAGCAGCTACCAGGGCGGCTACACCTTC. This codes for CASSYQGGYTF. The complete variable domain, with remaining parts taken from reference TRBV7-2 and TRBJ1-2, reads GAGVSQSPSNKVTEKGKDVELRCDPISGHTALYWYRQSLGQGLEFLIYFQGNSAPDKSGLPSDRFSAERTGGSVSTLTIQRTQQEDSAVYLCASSYQGGYTFGSGTRLTVV.

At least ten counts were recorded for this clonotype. CDR3 coding DNA: TGTGCCAGCAGTTTCGGGGGGAGCTCTGGAAACACCATATATTTT. Translated: CASSFGGSSGNTIYF. The chain joins TRBV12-3 or TRBV12-4 to TRBJ1-3; D is possibly TRBD1 (5 bases). V was clipped by 3 bases and J by 0 bases, with 9 bases between them. The CDR3 is 15 amino acids.

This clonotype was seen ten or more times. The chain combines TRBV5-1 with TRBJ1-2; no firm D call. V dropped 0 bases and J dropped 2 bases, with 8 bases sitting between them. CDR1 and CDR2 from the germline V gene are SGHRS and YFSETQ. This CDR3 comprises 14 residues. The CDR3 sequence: CASSLADGNYGYTF. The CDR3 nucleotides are TGCGCCAGCAGCTTGGCGGACGGCAACTATGGCTACACCTTC.

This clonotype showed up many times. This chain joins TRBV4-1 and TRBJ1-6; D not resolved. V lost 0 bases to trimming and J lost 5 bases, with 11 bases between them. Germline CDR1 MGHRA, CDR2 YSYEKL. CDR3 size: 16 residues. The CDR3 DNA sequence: TGCGCCAGCAGCCAAGATTCGGGGATCAATAATTCACCCCTCCACTTT. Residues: CASSQDSGINNSPLHF.